Here is one TCR beta chain with its context. This sample is drawn from a study of blood T cell repertoires in COVID-19. Study information: From the United States, Italy and Spain came samples of acute and convalescent COVID-19. Sources were T cells, B-cell-depleted T cells, or PBMCs; the material itself was cDNA or gDNA.

The CDR3 extends over 16 amino acids. V trimming: 5 bases; J trimming: 5 bases; junction bases outside the gene matches: 8. Per the germline V gene, CDR1 is SGHVS and CDR2 is FQNEAQ. The Seattle patients joined while their infection was active and were tracked longitudinally afterward. Some clones are missing from TCRdb's copy, which holds only in-frame ones; the method was immunoSEQ multiplex PCR. The repertoire holds 250,000 to 400,000 clones, approximately 87% seen once, with less than 3.5% in the top ten. The clonotype comes from a woman in her twenties or thirties with COVID-19, enrolled during active disease. The rearrangement links TRBV7-8 to TRBJ2-5; TRBD2 agrees at 13 bases. The sequenced sample consisted of peripheral blood. The CDR3 DNA reads as TGTGCCAGCAGCCTTAGGACTAGCGGGAGTACGGAGACCCAGTACTTC. Amino acids: CASSLRTSGSTETQYF. Combining the CDR3 with reference TRBV7-8 and TRBJ2-5 gives the whole variable domain GAGVSQSPRYKVAKRGQDVALRCDPISGHVSLFWYQQALGQGPEFLTYFQNEAQLDKSGLPSDRFFAERPEGSVSTLKIQRTQQEDSAVYLCASSLRTSGSTETQYFGPGTRLLVL.